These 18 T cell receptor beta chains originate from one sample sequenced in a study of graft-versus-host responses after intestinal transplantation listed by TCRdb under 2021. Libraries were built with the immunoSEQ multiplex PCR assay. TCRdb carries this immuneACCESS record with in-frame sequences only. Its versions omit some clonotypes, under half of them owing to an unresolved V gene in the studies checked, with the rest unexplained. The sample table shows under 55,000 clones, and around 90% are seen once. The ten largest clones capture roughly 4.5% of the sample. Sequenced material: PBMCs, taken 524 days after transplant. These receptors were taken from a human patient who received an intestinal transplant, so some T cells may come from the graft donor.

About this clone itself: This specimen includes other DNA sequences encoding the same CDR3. As DNA, the CDR3 is TGTGCCAGTCGGGGGGGAGGGCATAGCAATCAGCCCCAGCATTTT. It specifies CASRGGGHSNQPQHF. The chain employs TRBV19 and TRBJ1-5; possible D gene TRBD1, 5 bases. V was clipped by 8 bases and J by 0 bases, with 14 bases between them. The CDR3 is 15 residues long. Germline lookup yields CDR1 LNHDA and CDR2 SQIVND (reference sequence).

The CDR3 sequence: CASSQDWGVRVSGANVLTF. Written as DNA, the CDR3 is TGTGCCAGCAGCCAAGACTGGGGGGTGAGGGTCTCTGGGGCCAACGTCCTGACTTTC. V gene TRBV4-2 combines with J gene TRBJ2-6; D is possibly TRBD2 (6 bases). Germline V gives CDR1 LGHNA, CDR2 YNFKEQ. The CDR3 consists of 19 residues. Trimming took 0 bases from V and 0 from J, leaving 15 bases between them.

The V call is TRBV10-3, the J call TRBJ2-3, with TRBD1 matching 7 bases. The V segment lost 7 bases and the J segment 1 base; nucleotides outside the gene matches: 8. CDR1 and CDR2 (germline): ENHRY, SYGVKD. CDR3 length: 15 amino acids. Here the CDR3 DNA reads TGTGCCATCAACACCCCCGGGACAGGCACAGATACGCAGTATTTT. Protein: CAINTPGTGTDTQYF.

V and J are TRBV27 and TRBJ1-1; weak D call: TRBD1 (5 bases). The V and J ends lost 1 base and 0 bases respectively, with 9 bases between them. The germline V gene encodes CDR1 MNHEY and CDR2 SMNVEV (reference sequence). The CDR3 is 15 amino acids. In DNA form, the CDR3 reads TGTGCCAGCAGTTTATTGGGGGGAATGAACACTGAAGCTTTCTTT. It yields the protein CASSLLGGMNTEAFF.

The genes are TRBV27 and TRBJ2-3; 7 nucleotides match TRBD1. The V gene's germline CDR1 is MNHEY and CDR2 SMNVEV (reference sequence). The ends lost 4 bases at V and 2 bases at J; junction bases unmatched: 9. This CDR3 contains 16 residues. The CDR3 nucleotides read TGTGCCAGCAGTTCCTACCGACAGGGCGACACAGATACGCAGTATTTT. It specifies CASSSYRQGDTDTQYF.

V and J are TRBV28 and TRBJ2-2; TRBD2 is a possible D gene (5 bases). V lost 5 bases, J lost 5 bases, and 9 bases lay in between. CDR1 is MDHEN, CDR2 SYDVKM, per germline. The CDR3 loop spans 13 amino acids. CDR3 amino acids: CASSLGKTGELFF. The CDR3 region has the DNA TGTGCCAGCAGTCTCGGGAAAACCGGGGAGCTGTTTTTT.

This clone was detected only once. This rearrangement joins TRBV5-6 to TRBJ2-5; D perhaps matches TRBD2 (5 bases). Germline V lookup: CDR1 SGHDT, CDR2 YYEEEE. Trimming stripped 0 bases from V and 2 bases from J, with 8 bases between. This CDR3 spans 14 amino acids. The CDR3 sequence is CASSLVTGQETQYF. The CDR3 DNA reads TGTGCCAGCAGCTTGGTGACGGGGCAAGAGACCCAGTACTTC. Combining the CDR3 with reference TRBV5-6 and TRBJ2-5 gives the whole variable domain DAGVTQSPTHLIKTRGQQVTLRCSPKSGHDTVSWYQQALGQGPQFIFQYYEEEERQRGNFPDRFSGHQFPNYSSELNVNALLLGDSALYLCASSLVTGQETQYFGPGTRLLVL.

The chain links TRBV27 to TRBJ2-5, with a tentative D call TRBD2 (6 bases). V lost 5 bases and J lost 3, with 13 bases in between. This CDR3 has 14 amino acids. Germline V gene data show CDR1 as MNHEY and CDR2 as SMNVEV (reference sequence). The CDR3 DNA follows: TGTGCCAGCAGTCCCAGGGACTGGAAAGAGACCCAGTACTTC. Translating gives CASSPRDWKETQYF.

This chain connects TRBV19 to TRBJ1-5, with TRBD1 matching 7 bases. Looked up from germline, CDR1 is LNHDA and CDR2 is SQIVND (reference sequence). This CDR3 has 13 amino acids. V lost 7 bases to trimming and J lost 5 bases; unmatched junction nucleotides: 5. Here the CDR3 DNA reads TGTGCCAGTAATCAGGGGGAATATCAGCCCCAGCATTTT. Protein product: CASNQGEYQPQHF.

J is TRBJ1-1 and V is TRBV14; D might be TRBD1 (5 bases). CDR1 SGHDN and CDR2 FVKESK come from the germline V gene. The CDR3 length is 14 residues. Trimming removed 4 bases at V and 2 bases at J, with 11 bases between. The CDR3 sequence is CASSLLGPNTEAFF. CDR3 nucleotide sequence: TGTGCCAGCAGCCTTCTGGGGCCTAACACTGAAGCTTTCTTT.

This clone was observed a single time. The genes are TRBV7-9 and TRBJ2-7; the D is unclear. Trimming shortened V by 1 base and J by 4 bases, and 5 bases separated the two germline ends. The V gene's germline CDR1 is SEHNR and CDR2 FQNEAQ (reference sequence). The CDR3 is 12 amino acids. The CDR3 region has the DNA TGTGCCAGCAGCTTAGTTGGATACGAGCAGTACTTC. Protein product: CASSLVGYEQYF.

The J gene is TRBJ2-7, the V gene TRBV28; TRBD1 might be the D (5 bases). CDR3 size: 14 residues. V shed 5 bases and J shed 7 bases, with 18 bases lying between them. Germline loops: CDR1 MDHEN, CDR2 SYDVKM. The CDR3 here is CASSPQVSWGEQYF. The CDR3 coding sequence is TGTGCCAGCAGTCCACAGGTTTCTTGGGGAGAGCAGTACTTC.

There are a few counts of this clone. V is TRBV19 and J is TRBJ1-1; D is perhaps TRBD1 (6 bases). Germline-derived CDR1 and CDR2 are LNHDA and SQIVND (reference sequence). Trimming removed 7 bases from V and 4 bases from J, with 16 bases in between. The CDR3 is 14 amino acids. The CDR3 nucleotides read TGTGCCAGTACTACGGGGGCAGGGGCCACTGAAGCTTTCTTT. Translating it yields CASTTGAGATEAFF.

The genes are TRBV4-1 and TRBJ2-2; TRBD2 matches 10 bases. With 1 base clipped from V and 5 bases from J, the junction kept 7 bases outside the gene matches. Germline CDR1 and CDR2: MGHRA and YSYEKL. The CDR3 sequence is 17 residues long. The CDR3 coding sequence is TGCGCCAGCAGCCAAGCCGCTCTAGCGGGGGTAACCGGGGAGCTGTTTTTT. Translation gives CASSQAALAGVTGELFF.

CDR3 sequence: CASSSLAGAVDEQFF. Written as DNA, the CDR3 is TGTGCCAGCAGTTCGCTAGCGGGAGCGGTCGATGAGCAGTTCTTC. V and J are TRBV6-6 and TRBJ2-1; 10 nucleotides agree with TRBD2. The V gene's germline CDR1 is MNHNY and CDR2 SVGAGI (reference sequence). V trimming: 4 bases; J trimming: 8 bases; junction bases outside the gene matches: 8. This CDR3 has 15 amino acids.

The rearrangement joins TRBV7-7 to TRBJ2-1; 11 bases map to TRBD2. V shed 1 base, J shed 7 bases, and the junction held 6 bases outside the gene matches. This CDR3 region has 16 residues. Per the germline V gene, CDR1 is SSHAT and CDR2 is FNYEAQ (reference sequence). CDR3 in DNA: TGTGCCAGCAGCTTAGGAGGACTAGCGGGCATTAATGAGCAGTTCTTC. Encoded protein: CASSLGGLAGINEQFF.

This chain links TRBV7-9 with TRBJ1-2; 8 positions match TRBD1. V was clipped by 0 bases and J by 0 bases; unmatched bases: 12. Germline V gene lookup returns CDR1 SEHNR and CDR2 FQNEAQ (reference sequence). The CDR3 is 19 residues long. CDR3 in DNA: TGTGCCAGCAGCTTAGCACCGGGACAGGTCGGTCTCACTAACTATGGCTACACCTTC. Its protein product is CASSLAPGQVGLTNYGYTF.

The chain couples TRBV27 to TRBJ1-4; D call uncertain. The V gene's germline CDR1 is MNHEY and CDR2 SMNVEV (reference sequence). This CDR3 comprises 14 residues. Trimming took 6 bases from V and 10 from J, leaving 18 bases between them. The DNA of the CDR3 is TGTGCCAGCAGCCCACGGGGTCCCCGAGGAAAACTGTTTTTT. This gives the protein CASSPRGPRGKLFF.